Below, one T cell receptor beta chain is given with its context. Its antigen is still unknown. The assay was immunoSEQ multiplex PCR, and TCRdb's table has in-frame clones only and misses some. The sample gives over 55,000 clones, around 80% of which show up once; 5% is in the top ten. This CDR3 comprises 11 residues. Trimming stripped 4 bases from V and 8 bases from J, with 8 bases between. CDR1 is MNHEY, CDR2 SVGAGI, per germline. This record belongs to a study of OX40 agonist ivuxolimab in advanced cancers. Turning to the study itself: Ivuxolimab, an agonist antibody against OX40 (CD134), was given to patients. Patients in dose escalation had liver, melanoma, kidney or head and neck cancers.

Points from the study as a whole: Low normalized T-cell clonal expansion was also seen in some nonresponders. CD4+ and CD8+ blood T cells expanded clonally by week 6 at 0.1 to 3.0 mg/kg.

Sequenced material: CD4+ or CD8+ T cells sorted from blood, taken in a trial of the OX40 agonist ivuxolimab. The J gene is TRBJ1-2, the V gene TRBV6-5; D remains ambiguous. The source of this sequence is an adult with an advanced solid tumor such as melanoma, head and neck, liver or kidney cancer. CDR3 sequence: CASSWALGYTF. In nucleotides, the CDR3 is TGTGCCAGCAGTTGGGCTCTGGGCTACACCTTC.